This TCR beta chain was captured in a study of long-term antiretroviral therapy in people with HIV (dated by TCRdb to about 2022). Looking at the study overall: The earliest samples were collected roughly a decade before the 2015 WHO recommendation for immediate ART, at a time when ART was usually postponed until CD4 counts fell. A retrospective serial study tested whether ART initiation and durable HIV suppression were associated with changes in peripheral blood TRB repertoire composition and diversity. A total of 192 cryopreserved PBMC samples came from 25 to 35 adults with confirmed HIV infection and were collected serially over a mean of about six years (range 1-12). About a third of the roughly 30 participants with HIV were female. No cross-contamination during QIAcube processing was shown when test extractions of a monoclonal T-cell line were performed alongside fewer than 40 polyclonal samples. Study-wide findings and limitations: CDR3 length ranges in HIV repertoires were narrower than in controls, and network structure suggested an antigen-experienced repertoire with only a slight naive shift after ART. Inferences about post-ART repertoire changes were limited because no data were available on ART adherence, viral resistance or therapy changes. Expanded TRB clones identified before ART initiation dominated the repertoire across all time points, though the dominance fluctuated and decreased in many PLHIV after ART. Samples dated from the mid-2000s to the late 2010s, and the ART regimens used may be less effective than current ones. A significant increase in TRB diversity was found to be associated with ART initiation, although TRB diversity was observed to remain significantly below that of transplant donor controls even after long-term ART. Owing to limited PBMC availability, only the TCR beta chain was sequenced, without alpha chain pairing. Because pre-ART samples had limited cell numbers, profiling was done on unsorted PBMC rather than on sorted CD4+ and CD8+ T cells.

Sequencing of the TRB variable region was done with the immunoSEQ hsTCRB v3.0 assay at survey level resolution. The target sequencing depth for TRB was about 40,000-55,000 T-cell genomes per sample. TRB libraries were pooled and sequenced on an Illumina MiSeq using a v3 150-cycle kit. Per the original workflow: Repertoire analysis was run in R within a reproducible Nextflow workflow that covered QC, data transformation and analysis. LymphoSeq2, an R package for exploring AIRR-Seq data, was used to implement the custom analyses. Several samples that yielded fewer than 5000 total TRB sequences were excluded, so that more than 150 HIV repertoires were analyzed. Among the 170 to 200 HIV repertoires that were kept, under 60 were collected before ART initiation and about 130 were collected after ART initiation. Repertoires were downsampled to 5000 TRB nucleotide sequences, with summary statistics averaged over 100 downsampling iterations. The analysis kept only TRB sequences whose CDR3 regions were at least seven amino acids long. A Shannon entropy-derived clonality score and the Gini coefficient were used to measure diversity. Repertoire networks linked the top 5000 CDR3 amino acid sequences whenever two sequences differed by an edit distance of one. For TRB CDR3 amino acid sequences, GLIPH2 was used to predict antigen specificity groups and MHC restriction. To flag known associations with CMV, EBV, HIV or tissue antigens, CDR3 amino acid sequences were compared against VDJdb and McPAS-TCR. Pre-ART, post-ART and control groups were compared with Wilcoxon signed-rank tests and Holm-Bonferroni correction. TCRdb took this table from immuneACCESS and kept in-frame rearrangements with V and J called. Such tables lack part of the clones; where checked against another copy, unresolved V genes explain under half of the gap, and the rest is unexplained. The V and J calls and the clone size are those of that table, but D and trimming were determined from the DNA. The sample data list tens of thousands of clones, and more than 75% of these were observed just once. The ten largest clones capture approximately 9.2% of the sample.

To be included, a participant needed at least one PBMC sample from before ART initiation plus at least two post-ART samples. Treatment was received in the United States of America by all participants with HIV. Before DNA extraction, cryopreserved samples of about 0.95-11 million PBMC were thawed and then washed. At the time of the earliest PBMC sample, participants with HIV were aged between roughly 20 and 60 years. Per participant, PBMC samples came from 1-4 timepoints prior to ART initiation and 2-8 timepoints following ART initiation, for a median of 7 samples. For every participant, serial HIV viral load, CD4+ T-cell count, ART history and demographic data were obtained. Genomic DNA was extracted from unsorted PBMC with a Qiagen kit on a QIAcube, processed in batches of 12 samples. With respect to this clone: Which antigen it targets is not known. Nothing much larger sits one base from this clone, and base qualities are not available.

Taken from the germline V gene, the CDR1 and CDR2 loops are SGHTA and FQGNSA. The V and J ends are trimmed by 4 bases and 2 bases, leaving 15 bases between them. From the cysteine through the phenylalanine, the CDR3 covers 16 amino acids. The kept DNA is CDR3 alone, 48 bases in frame from the first base. The sequences come from unsorted PBMCs, collected 4.7 to 5 years after starting antiretroviral therapy. The rearranged segments are TRBV7-2 and TRBJ1-3; the D segment could be TRBD1, given 6 matching bases. This clonotype was sampled from a man between 35 and 55 years old with HIV. In nucleotides, the sequence is TGTGCCAGCAGCTACCGGGAGGGGGACGCTGGAAACACCATATATTTT. This encodes CASSYREGDAGNTIYF.